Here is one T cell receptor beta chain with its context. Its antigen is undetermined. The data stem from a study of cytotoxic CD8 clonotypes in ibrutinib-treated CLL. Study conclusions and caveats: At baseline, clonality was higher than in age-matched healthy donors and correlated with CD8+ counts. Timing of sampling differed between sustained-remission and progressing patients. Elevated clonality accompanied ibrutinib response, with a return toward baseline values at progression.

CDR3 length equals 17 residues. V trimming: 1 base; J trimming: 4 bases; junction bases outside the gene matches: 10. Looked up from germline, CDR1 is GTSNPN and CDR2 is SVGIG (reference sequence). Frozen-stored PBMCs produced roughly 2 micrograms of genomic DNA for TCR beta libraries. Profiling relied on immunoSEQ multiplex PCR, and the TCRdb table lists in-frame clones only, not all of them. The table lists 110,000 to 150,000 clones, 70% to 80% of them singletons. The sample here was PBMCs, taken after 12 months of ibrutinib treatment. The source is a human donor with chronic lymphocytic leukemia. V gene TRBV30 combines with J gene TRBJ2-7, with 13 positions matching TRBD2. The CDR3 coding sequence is TGTGCCTGGAGTGGAAGACTAGCGGGAGGCCTCGAATACGAGCAGTACTTC. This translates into CAWSGRLAGGLEYEQYF.